This T cell receptor beta chain emerged from a study of shared clonotypes between healthy human individuals. Overall study findings and caveats: Investigators collected only blood, and repertoires in tissues likely differ.

None of the donors, who were healthy HIV-negative adults, had recently had acute infections or vaccinations. Caucasian adults residing in Nashville, Tennessee made up all the donors. Without sorting, samples used around 100 million PBMCs for genomic DNA. Concerning this clone: Its antigen is undetermined.

The length of the CDR3 is 12 residues. From germline, CDR1 is MGHRA and CDR2 YSYEKL. The data were produced by immunoSEQ multiplex PCR, yet TCRdb's version contains in-frame clones alone and is incomplete. The sample records 450,000 to 500,000 clones, 81% being singletons. The TCR originated in a woman aged 40 to 50 in good health. Some clones in this sample may be carry-over from other donors' samples. Sequenced: PBMCs. The V gene is TRBV4-1, the J gene TRBJ2-5; D call uncertain. The DNA end is a closer match to TRBJ2-7, so the J assignment may be wrong. CDR3 nucleotide sequence: TGCGCCAGCATATCGGACTCCTACGAGCAGTACTTC. The encoded protein is CASISDSYEQYF.